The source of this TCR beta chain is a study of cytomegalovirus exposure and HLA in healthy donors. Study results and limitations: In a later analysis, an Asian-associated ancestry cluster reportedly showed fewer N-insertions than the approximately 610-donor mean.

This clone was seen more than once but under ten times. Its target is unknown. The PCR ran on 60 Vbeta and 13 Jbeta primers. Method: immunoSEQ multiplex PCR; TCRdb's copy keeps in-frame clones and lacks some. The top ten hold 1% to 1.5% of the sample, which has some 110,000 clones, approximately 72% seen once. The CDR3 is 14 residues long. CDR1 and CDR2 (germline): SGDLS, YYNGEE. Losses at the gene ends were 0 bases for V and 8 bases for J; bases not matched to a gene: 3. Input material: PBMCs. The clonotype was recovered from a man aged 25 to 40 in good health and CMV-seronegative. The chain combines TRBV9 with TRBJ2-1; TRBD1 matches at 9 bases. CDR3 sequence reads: CASSVGQGVYEQFF. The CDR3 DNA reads TGTGCCAGCAGCGTAGGACAGGGGGTTTATGAGCAGTTCTTC.